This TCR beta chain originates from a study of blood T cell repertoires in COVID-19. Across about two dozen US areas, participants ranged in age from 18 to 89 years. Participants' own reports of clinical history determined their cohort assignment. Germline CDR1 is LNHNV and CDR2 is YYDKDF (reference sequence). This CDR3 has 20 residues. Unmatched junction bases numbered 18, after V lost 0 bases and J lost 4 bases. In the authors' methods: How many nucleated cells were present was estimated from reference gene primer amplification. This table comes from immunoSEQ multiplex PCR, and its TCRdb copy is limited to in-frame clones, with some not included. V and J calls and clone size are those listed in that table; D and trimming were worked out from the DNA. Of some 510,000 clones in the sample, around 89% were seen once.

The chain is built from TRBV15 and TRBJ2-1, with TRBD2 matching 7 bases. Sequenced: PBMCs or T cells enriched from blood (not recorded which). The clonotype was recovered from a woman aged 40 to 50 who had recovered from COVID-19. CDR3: CATSRDGLHLWAGVYNEQFF. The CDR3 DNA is TGTGCCACCAGCAGAGATGGTCTGCACCTATGGGCGGGGGTTTACAATGAGCAGTTCTTC.